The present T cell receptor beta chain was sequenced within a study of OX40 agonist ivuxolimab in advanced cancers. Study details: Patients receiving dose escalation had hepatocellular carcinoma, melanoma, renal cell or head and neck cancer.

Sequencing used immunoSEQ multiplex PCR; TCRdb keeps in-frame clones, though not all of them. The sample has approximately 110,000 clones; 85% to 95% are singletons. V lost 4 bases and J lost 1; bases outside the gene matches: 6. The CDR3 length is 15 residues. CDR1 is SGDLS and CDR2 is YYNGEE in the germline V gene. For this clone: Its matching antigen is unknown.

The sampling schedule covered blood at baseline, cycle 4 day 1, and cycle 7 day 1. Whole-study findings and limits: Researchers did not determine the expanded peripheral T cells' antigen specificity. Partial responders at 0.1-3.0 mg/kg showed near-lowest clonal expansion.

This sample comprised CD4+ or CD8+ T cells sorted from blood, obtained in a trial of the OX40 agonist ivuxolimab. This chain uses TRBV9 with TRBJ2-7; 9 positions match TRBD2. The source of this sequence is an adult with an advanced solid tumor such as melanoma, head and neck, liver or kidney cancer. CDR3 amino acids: CASSPQTSGSYEQYF. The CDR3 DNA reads TGTGCCAGCAGCCCCCAGACTAGCGGATCCTACGAGCAGTACTTC.